This is a list of T cell receptor beta chains from one sample in a study of T cell responses to AZD1222 COVID-19 vaccine. TCRdb's table, derived via immunoSEQ multiplex PCR, lists solely in-frame clones and lacks some. The table has 150,000 to 180,000 clones, roughly nine tenths seen once. This specimen was peripheral blood, taken on day 0 of MenACWY control vaccination. All receptors derive from an adult in good health. Each CDR3 is given with its conserved first and last residue.

TRBV14	TRBJ1-2	CASSLKGLLGYTF
TRBV12-3/TRBV12-4	TRBJ2-2	CASSWSGELFF
TRBV6-2/TRBV6-3	TRBJ2-4	CASSYPLGPVLDIQYF
TRBV6-6	TRBJ2-1	CASSPGTGEPRYSYNEQFF
TRBV6-1	TRBJ1-4	CASSEAGDRALNEKLFF
TRBV7-2	TRBJ1-2	CASSLTRGSYGYTF
TRBV5-5	TRBJ2-4	CASSLEQGAAKNIQYF
TRBV4-3	TRBJ2-3	CASSQGGSTDTQYF
TRBV27	TRBJ1-2	CASSLGVRESTFYTF
TRBV28	TRBJ1-6	CASSPAGGLPPEDSPLHF
TRBV29-1	TRBJ1-4	CSVVGGSNEKLFF
TRBV28	TRBJ1-4	CASSLNRGQGGRGANEKLFF
TRBV6-5	TRBJ2-7	CASRRTASSYEQYF
TRBV5-1	TRBJ2-2	CASSSGFALYTGELFF
TRBV10-2	TRBJ2-1	CASSYRGGSYNEQFF
TRBV6-5	TRBJ1-4	CASSYLSPGSKLFF
TRBV11-2	TRBJ2-7	CASSLDPSGASYEQYF
TRBV28	TRBJ2-7	CASSSPGLPYEQYF
TRBV24-1	TRBJ1-2	CATRGQGYGYTF
TRBV10-1	TRBJ2-2	CASRRGENTGELFF
TRBV6-5	TRBJ1-4	CASRTIQNEKLFF
TRBV5-1	TRBJ1-2	CASSLAGYGYTF
TRBV5-6	TRBJ1-4	CASSLKVGGNEKLFF
TRBV28	TRBJ1-5	CASRSPPPETMNQPQHF
TRBV19	TRBJ1-3	CASSIDRGSGNTIYF
TRBV24-1	TRBJ2-1	CATSEVTGYHNEQFF
TRBV11-2	TRBJ2-3	CASSLERIGQYF
TRBV3-1/TRBV3-2	TRBJ2-7	CASVFSGRHEQYF
TRBV4-2	TRBJ2-2	CASSQASGFITGELFF
TRBV5-1	TRBJ1-6	CASSPTLQGSYNSPLHF
TRBV30	TRBJ1-5	CAWSVGPFRGNQPQHF
TRBV28	TRBJ1-2	CASSLQNRKSTF
TRBV10-3	TRBJ1-2	CAISESNDGDGHVYGYTF
TRBV4-1	TRBJ2-1	CASSQSEVAGEQFF
TRBV7-2	TRBJ1-1	CASSLMASRMNTEAFF
TRBV6-2/TRBV6-3	TRBJ1-6	CASSYPRGSPLHF
TRBV9	TRBJ1-2	CASSVATRTGSDYGYTF
TRBV5-6	TRBJ2-1	CASSLGTGYHNEQFF
TRBV18	TRBJ2-7	CASSPPDRTYEQYF
TRBV19	TRBJ1-5	CASSIGRQGVINQPQHF
TRBV18	TRBJ1-1	CASSPITLMVGPNTEAFF
TRBV18	TRBJ2-1	CASSQTSGGRSYNEQFF
TRBV11-3	TRBJ2-5	CASSLSGEIWETQYF
TRBV29-1	TRBJ2-1	CSVEDLGLDRFSYNEQFF
TRBV5-4	TRBJ2-5	CASSLGTGETQYF
TRBV6-6	TRBJ1-6	CASTAEGGPSSSPLHF
TRBV15	TRBJ2-2	CATSRAVAGELFF
TRBV28	TRBJ2-7	CASSPGGQAYEQYF
TRBV30	TRBJ2-6	CASSPGWAAWANVLTF
TRBV11-3	TRBJ1-6	CASSLRTGESYNSPLHF
TRBV20-1	TRBJ1-2	CSASGPSEDTF
TRBV11-2	TRBJ1-1	CASSLVIRDEAFF
TRBV24-1	TRBJ2-7	CATSDSTPRGEQYF
TRBV3-1/TRBV3-2	TRBJ1-3	CASSSPGGYSGNTIYF
TRBV27	TRBJ1-1	CASSFEGLNTEAFF
TRBV18	TRBJ1-6	CASSPPNSPLHF
TRBV11-1	TRBJ2-7	CASSRQGRAYEQYF
TRBV7-6	TRBJ1-3	CASSLYDRGGNTIYF